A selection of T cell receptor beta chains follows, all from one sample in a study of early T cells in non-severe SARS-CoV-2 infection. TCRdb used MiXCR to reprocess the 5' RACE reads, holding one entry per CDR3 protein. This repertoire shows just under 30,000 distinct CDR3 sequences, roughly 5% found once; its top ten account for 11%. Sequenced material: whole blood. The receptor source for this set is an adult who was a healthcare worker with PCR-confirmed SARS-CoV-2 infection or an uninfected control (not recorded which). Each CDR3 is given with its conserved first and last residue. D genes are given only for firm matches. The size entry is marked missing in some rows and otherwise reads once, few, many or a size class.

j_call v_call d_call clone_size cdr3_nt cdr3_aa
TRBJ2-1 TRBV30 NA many TGTGCCTGGAGTCCCTCTTTGGGGTATGAGCAGTTCTTC CAWSPSLGYEQFF
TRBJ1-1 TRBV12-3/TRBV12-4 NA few TGTGCCAGCAGCACGGGACACTCGAACACTGAAGCTTTCTTT CASSTGHSNTEAFF
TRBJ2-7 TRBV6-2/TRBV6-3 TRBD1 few TGTGCCAGCAGTCTACCGGGACAGACCTACGAGCAGTACTTC CASSLPGQTYEQYF
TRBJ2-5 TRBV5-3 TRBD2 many TGTGCCAGAAGCTCGCGGACTAGCGGATGGACGGAGGAGACCCAGTACTTC CARSSRTSGWTEETQYF
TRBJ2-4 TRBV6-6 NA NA TGTGCCAGCAGCGTGGGGCCTGGCAAAAACATTCAGTACTTC CASSVGPGKNIQYF
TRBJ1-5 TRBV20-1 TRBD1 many TGCAGTGCTCGCTCGACAGGGCGGCAGCCCCAGCATTTT CSARSTGRQPQHF
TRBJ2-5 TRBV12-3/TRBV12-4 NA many TGTGCCAGCAGTTCACAGCTCAGGGGAGAGACCCAGTACTTC CASSSQLRGETQYF
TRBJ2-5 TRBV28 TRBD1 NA TGTGCCAGCAGTTTTCAAGGGACAGGGCGCGAGACCCAGTACTTC CASSFQGTGRETQYF
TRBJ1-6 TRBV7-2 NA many TGTGCCAGCAGCTTACAGGGCTCCGATTCACCCCTCCACTTT CASSLQGSDSPLHF
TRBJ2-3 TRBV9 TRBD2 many TGTGCCAGCAGCCGGACTAGCGGAGCAGATACGCAGTATTTT CASSRTSGADTQYF
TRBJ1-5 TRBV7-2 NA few TGTGCCAGCAGCTTAGCGGGGGCAGGTAATCAGCCCCAGCATTTT CASSLAGAGNQPQHF
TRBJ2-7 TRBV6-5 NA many TGTGCCAGCAGTTACTCTGGCAGGGATTGGGAGCAGTACTTC CASSYSGRDWEQYF
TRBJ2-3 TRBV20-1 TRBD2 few TGCAGTGCTCGGGGACTAGCGATGGCAGATACGCAGTATTTT CSARGLAMADTQYF
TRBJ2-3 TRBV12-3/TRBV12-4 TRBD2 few TGTGCCAGCAGTTTAACTAGCGGGAGGAGGAATACGCAGTATTTT CASSLTSGRRNTQYF
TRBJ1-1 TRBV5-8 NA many TGTGCCAGCAGCTTGTGGGAACAGCTGAACACTGAAGCTTTCTTT CASSLWEQLNTEAFF
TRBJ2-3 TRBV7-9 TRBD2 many TGTGCCAGCAGCCCACGGACTAGCGGGATAGCAGATACGCAGTATTTT CASSPRTSGIADTQYF
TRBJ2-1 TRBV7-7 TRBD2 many TGTGCCAGCAGCTCCACCCTAGCGGCCTACAATGAGCAGTTCTTC CASSSTLAAYNEQFF
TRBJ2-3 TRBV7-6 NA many TGTGCCAGCACCGAACGGGGGGCTAGCACAGATACGCAGTATTTT CASTERGASTDTQYF
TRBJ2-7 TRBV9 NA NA TGTGCCAGCAGCACACAGGGGGGGCCCTACGAGCAGTACTTC CASSTQGGPYEQYF
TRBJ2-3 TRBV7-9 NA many TGTGCCAGCAGCTTGAGTATTAGAGGGGATACGCAGTATTTT CASSLSIRGDTQYF
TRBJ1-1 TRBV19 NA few TGTGCCAGTACTTGGGCACAGGCAAGCACTGAAGCTTTCTTT CASTWAQASTEAFF
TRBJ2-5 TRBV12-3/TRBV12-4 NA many TGTGCCAGCACCCCAGAGGGTGGTTACGAGACCCAGTACTTC CASTPEGGYETQYF
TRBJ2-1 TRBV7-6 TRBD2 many TGTGCCAGCAGCTTAAATCTAGCGGGACGGTACAATGAGCAGTTCTTC CASSLNLAGRYNEQFF
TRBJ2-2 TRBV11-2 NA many TGTGCCAGCAGGACTAATTATGTAACCGGGGAGCTGTTTTTT CASRTNYVTGELFF
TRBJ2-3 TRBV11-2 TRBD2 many TGTGCCAGCAGCCCCCGGGGGGAGCGCACAGATACGCAGTATTTT CASSPRGERTDTQYF
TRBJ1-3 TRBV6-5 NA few TGTGCCAGCAGTTACGGGCGGGGTTACTCTGGAAACACCATATATTTT CASSYGRGYSGNTIYF
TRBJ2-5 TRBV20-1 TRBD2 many TGCAGTGCCCCTACTAGCGGGAGCTGGAGAGAGACCCAGTACTTC CSAPTSGSWRETQYF
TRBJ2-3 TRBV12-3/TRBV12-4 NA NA TGTGCCAGCAGCGCCGACAGGATCACAGATACGCAGTATTTT CASSADRITDTQYF
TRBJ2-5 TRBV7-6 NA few TGTGCCAGCAGCGCCGCGGCAGTTCAAGAGACCCAGTACTTC CASSAAAVQETQYF
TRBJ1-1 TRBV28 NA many TGTGCCAGCAGCCTAAACTATTTGAACACTGAAGCTTTCTTT CASSLNYLNTEAFF
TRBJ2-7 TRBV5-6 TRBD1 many TGTGCCAGCAGCTTCGCGACAGGGGGTCTCACATACTACGAGCAGTACTTC CASSFATGGLTYYEQYF
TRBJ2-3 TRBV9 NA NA TGTGCCAGCAGCGTGCCCCACACAGATACGCAGTATTTT CASSVPHTDTQYF
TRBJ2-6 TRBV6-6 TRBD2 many TGTGCCAGCAGCCACCGGTGGGCAGGGAGGGCAGTTGGGGCCAACGTCCTGACTTTC CASSHRWAGRAVGANVLTF
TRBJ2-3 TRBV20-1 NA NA TGCAGTGCGATGGTCTCAGATACGCAGTATTTT CSAMVSDTQYF
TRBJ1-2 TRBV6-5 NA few TGTGCCAGCAGGCGGCAGGGAAGCAGCGGCTATGGCTACACCTTC CASRRQGSSGYGYTF
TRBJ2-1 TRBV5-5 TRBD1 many TGTGCCAGCAGCTTGCCCGCCGGGACAGGTTCCAAACCCACCAATGAGCAGTTCTTC CASSLPAGTGSKPTNEQFF
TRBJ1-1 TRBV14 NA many TGTGCCAGCAGCAAAGGTGGGACGAGACTGAACACTGAAGCTTTCTTT CASSKGGTRLNTEAFF
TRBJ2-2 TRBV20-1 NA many TGCAGTGCTCCCCTAGAGAGGGGGACCGGGGAGCTGTTTTTT CSAPLERGTGELFF
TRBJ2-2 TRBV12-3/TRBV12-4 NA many TGTGCCAGCATCGAAGACGGGACCGGGGAGCTGTTTTTT CASIEDGTGELFF
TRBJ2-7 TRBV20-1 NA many TGCAGTGCTAGTAACCCCCATGTAGAGAACGTCGTCTACGAGCAGTACTTC CSASNPHVENVVYEQYF
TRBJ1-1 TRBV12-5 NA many TGTGCTAGTAAGGGAGAACCACCGGGGGCTGAAGCTTTCTTT CASKGEPPGAEAFF
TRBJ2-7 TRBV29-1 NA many TGCAGCGTCCCCCAGGGGCGCGAGCAGTACTTC CSVPQGREQYF
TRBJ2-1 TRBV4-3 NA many TGCGCCAGCAGCCAAGATAGTCAGGGGTACAATGAGCAGTTCTTC CASSQDSQGYNEQFF
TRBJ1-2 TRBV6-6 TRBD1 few TGTGCCAGCAGCCCCGACAGGGCGCAACTGGGCTACACCTTC CASSPDRAQLGYTF
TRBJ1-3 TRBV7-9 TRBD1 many TGTGCCAGCAGCTTTAGTACAGGGGTCGCTGGAAACACCATATATTTT CASSFSTGVAGNTIYF
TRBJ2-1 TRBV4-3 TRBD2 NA TGCGCCAGCAGCCACCCCACCGGGACTAGCGGGAGTCATGAGCAGTTCTTC CASSHPTGTSGSHEQFF
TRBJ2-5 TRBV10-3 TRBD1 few TGTGCCATCTCGTACAGGGGTTCGCAGACCCAGTACTTC CAISYRGSQTQYF
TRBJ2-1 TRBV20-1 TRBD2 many TGCAGTGCTAGTAGGGGACTAAATGTCTACAATGAGCAGTTCTTC CSASRGLNVYNEQFF